A single sample is the source of the 13 T cell receptor beta chains below, sequenced in a study of vaccination and CD4 T cells after COVID-19. The Oncomine TCR Beta short-read assay was applied to DNA of cultured CD4+ T cells. TCRdb called the PCR reads again in MiXCR, with one record for every CDR3 protein. The sample contains approximately 20,000 distinct CDR3 sequences, over 75% of which appear only once. Treatment reported: approximately 10-day PBMC culture with coronavirus spike peptide pools or control peptides (ViraFEST assay). These TCRs are of unknown antigen specificity. Material: CD4+ T cells from blood, cultured in vitro, obtained after SARS-CoV-2 vaccination. The receptors derive from a human donor who received a COVID-19 vaccine.

The chain combines TRBV6-5 with TRBJ1-2; TRBD1 is a possible D gene (5 bases). Germline V gene data show CDR1 as MNHEY and CDR2 as SVGAGI. The CDR3 spans 19 residues. V was shortened by 0 bases and J by 1 base, with 21 bases between the two germline ends. The DNA of the CDR3 is TGTGCCAGCAGTTACTCGGTGCCTGGGGGGACGGTAATTAACTATGGCTACACCTTC. It is translated as CASSYSVPGGTVINYGYTF.

This clonotype was found once. The chain is built from TRBV20-1 and TRBJ2-5; D is uncertain. Trimming took 3 bases from V and 5 from J, leaving 10 bases between them. Germline values: CDR1 DFQATT, CDR2 SNEGSKA (reference sequence). CDR3 size: 12 residues. The CDR3, as DNA: TGCAGTGCTAGGGTAGTCGGGGAGACCCAGTACTTC. This gives the protein CSARVVGETQYF.

The gene calls are TRBV19 and TRBJ2-2, with a tentative D call TRBD1 (6 bases). The V and J ends lost 6 bases and 5 bases respectively, with 19 bases between them. From germline, CDR1 is LNHDA and CDR2 SQIVND (reference sequence). The CDR3 runs 16 residues. Here the CDR3 DNA reads TGTGCCAGTAGCGTAACAGGGTTCTTAGGGACCGGGGAGCTGTTTTTT. It is translated as CASSVTGFLGTGELFF.

As concerns this clonotype: Relative to the germline gene, one junction end is altered; a read error may explain this. The gene calls are TRBV5-1 and TRBJ2-1, with a possible D match to TRBD2 (7 bases). Germline loops: CDR1 SGHRS, CDR2 YFSETQ. CDR3 length: 15 residues. CDR3 loop: CASSLRGANYSEQFF. DNA for the CDR3: TGCGCCAGCAGCTTGCGGGGGGCCAACTACAGTGAGCAGTTCTTC.

The J gene is TRBJ1-2, the V gene TRBV24-1; 8 bases are shared with TRBD1. Per the germline V gene, CDR1 is KGHDR and CDR2 is SFDVKD. CDR3 length: 14 residues. The V gene end was trimmed by 7 bases and the J gene end by 3 bases; junction bases not matched to a gene: 6. CDR3 in amino acids: CATRGQGADYGYTF. CDR3 bases: TGTGCCACCAGAGGACAGGGTGCTGACTATGGCTACACCTTC.

V is TRBV6-1 and J is TRBJ2-5; D is uncertain. This CDR3 contains 15 residues. Germline values: CDR1 MNHNS, CDR2 SASEGT. Trimming removed 0 bases at V and 1 base at J, with 9 bases between. CDR3 protein: CASSEAPGFQETQYF. CDR3 in DNA: TGTGCCAGCAGTGAAGCCCCAGGATTCCAAGAGACCCAGTACTTC.

This clonotype was detected only a few times. V usage is TRBV7-8 and J usage is TRBJ2-4, with D uncertain. CDR3 length: 14 residues. In germline, CDR1 is SGHVS, CDR2 FQNEAQ. V lost 2 bases to trimming and J lost 0 bases, with 5 bases between them. The CDR3 here is CASSLSLAKNIQYF. Written as DNA, the CDR3 is TGTGCCAGCAGCTTAAGTCTAGCCAAAAACATTCAGTACTTC.

The chain carries TRBV20-1 and TRBJ1-6; a possible D gene is TRBD1 (5 bases). V lost 1 base to trimming and J lost 8 bases, with 18 bases between them. Germline V gene lookup returns CDR1 DFQATT and CDR2 SNEGSKA (reference sequence). CDR3 length equals 16 residues. The CDR3 sequence is CSARVSWGRKDSPLHF. For the CDR3, the DNA is TGCAGTGCTAGAGTATCTTGGGGCAGGAAGGATTCACCCCTCCACTTT.

This rearrangement joins TRBV11-1 to TRBJ2-7; maybe TRBD1 (6 bases). The CDR3 length is 12 residues. Trimming cost V 5 bases and J 4 bases, with 9 bases left between them. The V gene's germline CDR1 is SGHAT and CDR2 FQDESV (reference sequence). As DNA, the CDR3 is TGTGCCAGCAGCACGGACAGTTACGAGCAGTACTTC. It specifies CASSTDSYEQYF.

V usage is TRBV27 and J usage is TRBJ2-7, with 7 bases matching TRBD1. Germline loops: CDR1 MNHEY, CDR2 SMNVEV (reference sequence). CDR3 length equals 14 residues. Trimming removed 5 bases from V and 6 bases from J; junction bases left unmatched: 10. CDR3 in DNA: TGTGCCAGCAGTCACTACGACAGGGTCAGCGAGCAGTACTTC. This encodes CASSHYDRVSEQYF.

V usage is TRBV19 and J usage is TRBJ2-3; 7 bases fit TRBD1. The ends lost 10 bases at V and 1 base at J; junction bases unmatched: 11. Germline V gene sequence: CDR1 LNHDA, CDR2 SQIVND (reference sequence). The length of the CDR3 is 15 residues. Written as DNA, the CDR3 is TGTGCCACCACGGAAAGGGGGCGCGGCACAGATACGCAGTATTTT. It codes for CATTERGRGTDTQYF.

The chain joins TRBV18 to TRBJ2-5; TRBD1 agrees at 9 bases. Trimming removed 2 bases from V and 4 bases from J; junction bases left unmatched: 5. The CDR3 contains 15 residues. CDR1 is KGHSH, CDR2 LQKENI, per germline. Here the CDR3 DNA reads TGTGCCAGCTCACCAATAGCACAGGGGGCAGAGACCCAGTACTTC. Its protein product is CASSPIAQGAETQYF.

V is TRBV7-2 and J is TRBJ1-1; TRBD1 matches at 7 bases. The CDR3 runs to 18 residues. Germline V gene sequence: CDR1 SGHTA, CDR2 FQGNSA. The V gene end was trimmed by 1 base and the J gene end by 0 bases; junction bases not matched to a gene: 11. The chain's CDR3 is CASSLGRRRTGLNTEAFF. The CDR3 DNA reads as TGTGCCAGCAGCTTAGGAAGAAGGAGGACAGGACTGAACACTGAAGCTTTCTTT. The full variable domain, completed using reference TRBV7-2 and TRBJ1-1, is GAGVSQSPSNKVTEKGKDVELRCDPISGHTALYWYRQSLGQGLEFLIYFQGNSAPDKSGLPSDRFSAERTGGSVSTLTIQRTQQEDSAVYLCASSLGRRRTGLNTEAFFGQGTRLTVV.